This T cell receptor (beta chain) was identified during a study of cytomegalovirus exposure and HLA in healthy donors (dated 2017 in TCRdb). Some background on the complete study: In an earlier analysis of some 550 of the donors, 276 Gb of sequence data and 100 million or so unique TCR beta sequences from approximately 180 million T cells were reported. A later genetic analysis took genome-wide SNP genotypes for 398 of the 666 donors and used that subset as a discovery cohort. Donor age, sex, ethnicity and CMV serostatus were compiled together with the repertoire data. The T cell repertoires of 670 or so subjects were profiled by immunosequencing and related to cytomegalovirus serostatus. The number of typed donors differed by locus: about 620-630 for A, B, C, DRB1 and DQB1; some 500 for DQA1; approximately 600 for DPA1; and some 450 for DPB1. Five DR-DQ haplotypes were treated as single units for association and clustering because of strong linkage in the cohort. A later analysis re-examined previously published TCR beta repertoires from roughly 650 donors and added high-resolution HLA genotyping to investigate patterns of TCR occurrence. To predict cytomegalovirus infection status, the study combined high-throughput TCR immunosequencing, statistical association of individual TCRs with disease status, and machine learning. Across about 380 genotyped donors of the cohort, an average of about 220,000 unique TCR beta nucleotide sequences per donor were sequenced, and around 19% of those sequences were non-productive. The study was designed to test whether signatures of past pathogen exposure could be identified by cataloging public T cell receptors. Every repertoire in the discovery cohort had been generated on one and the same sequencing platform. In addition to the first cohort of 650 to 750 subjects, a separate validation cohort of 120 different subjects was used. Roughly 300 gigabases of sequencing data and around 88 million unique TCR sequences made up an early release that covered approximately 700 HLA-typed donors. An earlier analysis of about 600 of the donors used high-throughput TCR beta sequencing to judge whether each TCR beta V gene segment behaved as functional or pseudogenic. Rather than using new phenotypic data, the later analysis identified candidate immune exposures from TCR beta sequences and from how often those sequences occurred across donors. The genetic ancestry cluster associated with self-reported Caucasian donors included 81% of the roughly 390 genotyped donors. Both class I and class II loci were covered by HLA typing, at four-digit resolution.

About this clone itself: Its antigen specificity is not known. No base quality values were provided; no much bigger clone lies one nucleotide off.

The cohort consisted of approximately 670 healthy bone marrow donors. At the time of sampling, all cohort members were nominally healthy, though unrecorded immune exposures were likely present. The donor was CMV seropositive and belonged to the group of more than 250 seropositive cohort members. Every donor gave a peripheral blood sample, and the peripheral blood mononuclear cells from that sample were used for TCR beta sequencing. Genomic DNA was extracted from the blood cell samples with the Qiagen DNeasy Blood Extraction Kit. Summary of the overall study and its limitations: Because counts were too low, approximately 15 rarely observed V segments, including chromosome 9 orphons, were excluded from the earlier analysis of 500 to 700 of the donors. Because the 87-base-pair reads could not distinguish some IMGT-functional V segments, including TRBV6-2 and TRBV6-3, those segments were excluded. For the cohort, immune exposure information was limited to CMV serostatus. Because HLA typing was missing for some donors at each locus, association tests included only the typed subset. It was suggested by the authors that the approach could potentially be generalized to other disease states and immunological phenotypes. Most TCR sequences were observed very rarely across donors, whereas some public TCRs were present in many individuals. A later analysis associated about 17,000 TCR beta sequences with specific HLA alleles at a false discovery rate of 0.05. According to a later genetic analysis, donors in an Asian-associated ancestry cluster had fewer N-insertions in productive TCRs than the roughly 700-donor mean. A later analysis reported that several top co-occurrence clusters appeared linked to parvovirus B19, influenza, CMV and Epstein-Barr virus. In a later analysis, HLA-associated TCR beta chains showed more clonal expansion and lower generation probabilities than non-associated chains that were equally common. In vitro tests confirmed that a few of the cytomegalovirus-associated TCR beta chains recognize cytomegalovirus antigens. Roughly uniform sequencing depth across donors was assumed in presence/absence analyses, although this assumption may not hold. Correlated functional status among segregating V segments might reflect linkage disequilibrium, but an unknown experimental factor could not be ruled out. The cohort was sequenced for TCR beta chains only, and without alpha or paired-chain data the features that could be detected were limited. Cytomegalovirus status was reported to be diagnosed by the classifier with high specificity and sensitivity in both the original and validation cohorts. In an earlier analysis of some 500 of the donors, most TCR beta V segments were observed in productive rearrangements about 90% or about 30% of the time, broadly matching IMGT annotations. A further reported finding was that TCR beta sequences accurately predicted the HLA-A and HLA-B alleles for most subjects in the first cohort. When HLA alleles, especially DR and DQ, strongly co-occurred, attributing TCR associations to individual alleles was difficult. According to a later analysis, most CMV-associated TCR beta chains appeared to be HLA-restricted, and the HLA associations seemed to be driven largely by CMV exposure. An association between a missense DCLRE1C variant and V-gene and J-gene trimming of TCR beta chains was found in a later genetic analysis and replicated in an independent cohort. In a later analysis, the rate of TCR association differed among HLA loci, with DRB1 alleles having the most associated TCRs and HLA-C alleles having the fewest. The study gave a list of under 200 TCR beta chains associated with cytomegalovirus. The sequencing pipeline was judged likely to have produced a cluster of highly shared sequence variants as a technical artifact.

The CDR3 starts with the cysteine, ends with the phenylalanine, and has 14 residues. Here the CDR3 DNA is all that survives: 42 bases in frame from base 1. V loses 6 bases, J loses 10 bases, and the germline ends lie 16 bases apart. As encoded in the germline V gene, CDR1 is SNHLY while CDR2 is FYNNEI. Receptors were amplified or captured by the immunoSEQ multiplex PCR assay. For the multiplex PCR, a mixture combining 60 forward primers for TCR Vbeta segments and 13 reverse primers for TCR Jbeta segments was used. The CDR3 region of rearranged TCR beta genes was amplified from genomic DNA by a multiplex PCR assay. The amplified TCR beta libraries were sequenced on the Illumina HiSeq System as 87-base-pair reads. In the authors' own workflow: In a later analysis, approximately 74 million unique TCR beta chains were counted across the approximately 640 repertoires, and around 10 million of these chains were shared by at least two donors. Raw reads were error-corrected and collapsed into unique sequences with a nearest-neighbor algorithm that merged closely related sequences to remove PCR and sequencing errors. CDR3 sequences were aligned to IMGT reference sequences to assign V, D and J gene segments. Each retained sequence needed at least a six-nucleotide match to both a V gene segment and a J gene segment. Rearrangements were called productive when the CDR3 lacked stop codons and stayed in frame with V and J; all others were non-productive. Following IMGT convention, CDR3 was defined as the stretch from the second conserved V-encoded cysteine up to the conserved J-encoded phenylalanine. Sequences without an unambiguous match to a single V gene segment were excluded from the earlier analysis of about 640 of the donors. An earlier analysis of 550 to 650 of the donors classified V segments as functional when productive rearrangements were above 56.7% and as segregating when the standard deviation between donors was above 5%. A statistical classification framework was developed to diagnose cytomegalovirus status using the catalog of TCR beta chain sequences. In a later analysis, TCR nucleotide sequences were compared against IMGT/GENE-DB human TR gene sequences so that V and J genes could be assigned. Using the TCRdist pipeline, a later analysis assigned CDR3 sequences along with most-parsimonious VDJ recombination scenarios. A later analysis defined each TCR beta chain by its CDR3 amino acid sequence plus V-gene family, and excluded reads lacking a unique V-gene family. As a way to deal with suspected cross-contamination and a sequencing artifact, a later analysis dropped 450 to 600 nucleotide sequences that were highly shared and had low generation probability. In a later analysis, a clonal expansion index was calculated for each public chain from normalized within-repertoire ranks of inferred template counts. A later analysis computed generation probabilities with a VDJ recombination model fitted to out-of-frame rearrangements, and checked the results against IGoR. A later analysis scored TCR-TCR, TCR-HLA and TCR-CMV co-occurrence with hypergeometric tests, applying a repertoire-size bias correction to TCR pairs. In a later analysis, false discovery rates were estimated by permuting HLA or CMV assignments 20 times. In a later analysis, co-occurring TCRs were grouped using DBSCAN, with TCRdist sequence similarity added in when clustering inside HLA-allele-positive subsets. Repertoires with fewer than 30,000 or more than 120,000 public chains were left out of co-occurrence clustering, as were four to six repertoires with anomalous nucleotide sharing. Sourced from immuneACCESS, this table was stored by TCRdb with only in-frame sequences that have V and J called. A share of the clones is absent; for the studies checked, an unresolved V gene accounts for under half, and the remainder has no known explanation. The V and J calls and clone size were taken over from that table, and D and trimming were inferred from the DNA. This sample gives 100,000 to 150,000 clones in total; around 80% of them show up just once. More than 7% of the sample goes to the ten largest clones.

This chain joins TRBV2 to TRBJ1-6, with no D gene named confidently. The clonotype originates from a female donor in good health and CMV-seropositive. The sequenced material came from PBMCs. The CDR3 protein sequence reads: CASRGEGLGSPLHF. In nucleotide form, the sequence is TGTGCCAGCAGGGGTGAGGGTTTGGGGTCACCCCTCCACTTT. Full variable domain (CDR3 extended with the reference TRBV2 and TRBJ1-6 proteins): EPEVTQTPSHQVTQMGQEVILRCVPISNHLYFYWYRQILGQKVEFLVSFYNNEISEKSEIFDDQFSVERPDGSNFTLKIRSTKLEDSAMYFCASRGEGLGSPLHFGNGTRLTVT.